The sequence of this TCR beta chain was determined in a study of prognosis after radiotherapy for stage I lung cancer. Amplification of TCR beta CDR3 from genomic DNA used two-round multiplex PCR. Each TRBV and TRBJ gene had its own primer in the first PCR round. Amplification in the second PCR round was performed with universal primers. TCRdb ran MiXCR on the multiplex PCR reads and lists one entry per CDR3 protein. The sample includes 30,000 to 40,000 distinct CDR3 sequences, about 31% of them seen just once. On CT and PET/CT, all patients were node-negative, and none had prior chemotherapy, radiotherapy or other malignancies. The CDR3 totals 14 residues. V shed 6 bases and J shed 4 bases, with 13 bases lying between them. From germline, CDR1 is MNHNS and CDR2 SASEGT. This clonotype was seen many times.

The sample was PBMCs, taken before or after stereotactic body radiation therapy (not recorded which). The sequence was obtained from a donor aged 50 or older with non-small cell lung cancer. The chain employs TRBV6-1 and TRBJ2-1; the D call may be TRBD1 or TRBD2 (6 bases each). The CDR3 is CASRPEGGYNEQFF. DNA of the CDR3: TGTGCCAGCAGACCCGAGGGGGGTTACAATGAGCAGTTCTTC.